Given below is one TCR beta chain in context. Its specificity is not known. The junction and the germline gene differ at one end; a read error may be behind it. With 60 Vbeta and 13 Jbeta primers, the PCR was carried out. Assay used: immunoSEQ multiplex PCR; TCRdb lists only in-frame clones, some missing. Here the sample spans about 68,000 clones, 75% to 85% being singletons. CDR3 length: 14 residues. Germline V CDR1 and CDR2: SQVTM, ANQGSEA. The data stem from a study of cytomegalovirus exposure and HLA in healthy donors. Broader study findings: TCR beta sequences numbering under 20,000 were associated with HLA alleles at 0.05 false discovery rate in a later analysis. With later analysis, a missense DCLRE1C variant became linked to TCR beta V- and J-gene trimming.

The receptor was isolated from a human donor in good health. The sequencing sample was made of PBMCs. The chain employs TRBV29-1 and TRBJ1-1; D possibly corresponds to TRBD1 (6 bases). The CDR3 is CSVKHRALNTKAFF. CDR3 bases: TGCAGCGTAAAACACAGGGCCTTGAACACTAAAGCTTTCTTT. The full variable domain, rest sourced from reference TRBV29-1 and TRBJ1-1, is SAVISQKPSRDICQRGTSLTIQCQVDSQVTMMFWYRQQPGQSLTLIATANQGSEATYESGFVIDKFPISRPNLTFSTLTVSNMSPEDSSIYLCSVKHRALNTKAFFGQGTRLTVV.